These 5 T cell receptor beta chains share one sample of origin, sequenced in a study of blood T cell repertoires in COVID-19. Repertoires were generated with immunoSEQ multiplex PCR, while TCRdb's copy carries only in-frame clones and drops some. The repertoire holds fewer than 450,000 clones, about 90% seen once, with roughly 6.6% in the top ten. The sequencing input was peripheral blood. These receptors all come from an older woman with COVID-19, enrolled during active disease.

This chain uses TRBV27 with TRBJ1-1; D gene ambiguous. Germline V gene data show CDR1 as MNHEY and CDR2 as SMNVEV (reference sequence). V shed 7 bases and J shed 3 bases, with 15 bases lying between them. This CDR3 has 14 residues. CDR3 loop: CASKLGRRDTEAFF. In DNA, the CDR3 is TGTGCCAGCAAGTTGGGTAGGAGGGACACTGAAGCTTTCTTT.

This clone appeared a single time. The genes are TRBV5-1 and TRBJ1-2; maybe TRBD1 (5 bases). V was shortened by 0 bases and J by 5 bases, with 14 bases between the two germline ends. Germline CDR1 reads SGHRS; CDR2 reads YFSETQ. There are 15 residues in the CDR3. CDR3 DNA: TGCGCCAGCAGCTTGGATCTCGGGGGGGAGTATGGCTACACCTTC. Its translation: CASSLDLGGEYGYTF.

J is TRBJ2-2 and V is TRBV6-4; the match to TRBD2 covers 9 bases. In germline, CDR1 is MRHNA, CDR2 SNTAGT. The CDR3 has 15 amino acids. J lost 4 bases, V lost 4 bases, and 4 bases had no gene match. CDR3 protein: CASSVEAGGTGELFF. The CDR3 DNA reads as TGTGCCAGCAGTGTAGAAGCGGGGGGCACCGGGGAGCTGTTTTTT.

V gene TRBV24-1 combines with J gene TRBJ2-6; TRBD2 is a possible D gene (5 bases). V lost 5 bases and J 4 bases, leaving 17 bases between the germline ends. Germline assignment: CDR1 KGHDR and CDR2 SFDVKD. The CDR3 totals 17 residues. In DNA form, the CDR3 reads TGTGCCACCAGTGGAGTTTCGGGATCGTCCGGGGCCAACGTCCTGACTTTC. Its protein is CATSGVSGSSGANVLTF.

This chain connects TRBV7-9 to TRBJ1-1; D is unresolved. Germline V lookup: CDR1 SEHNR, CDR2 FQNEAQ (reference sequence). Deletions cut 6 bases from V and 1 base from J, with 3 bases between. CDR3 length equals 11 residues. The CDR3: CASRRNTEAFF. The CDR3 nucleotides read TGTGCCAGCAGGCGGAACACTGAAGCTTTCTTT.